The T cell receptor beta chain under discussion was sequenced for a study of blood T cells in healthy people across ages (dated by TCRdb to between 2014 and 2016). Looking at the study overall: In model experiments, template switching captured about one uniquely barcoded TCR beta cDNA molecule for every two T cells. Age-related changes in TCR beta repertoire diversity were measured in the study by deep sequencing normalized with unique cDNA molecular identifiers. The donors were divided into four age groups: young (average approximately 17 years), middle-aged (around 41), aged (approximately 62) and long-lived (roughly 82). Donors of different ages were randomly distributed across sequencing lanes to avoid experimental bias. Using the same blood draw, the study looked at two additional independent replicas of 1 million unique cDNA reads for two donors, one aged 18 to 30 and the other aged 80 or older. On the study overall, not on this receptor specifically: Observed TCR beta diversity per million T cells fell roughly linearly with age, and a significant reduction was already apparent by age approximately 41. A strong correlation was found between observed TCR beta diversity and the percentage of naive T cells measured by flow cytometry. Because the CMV infection status of the donors was unknown, age-related changes in expanded clonotypes may potentially have been confounded. Estimates of total diversity from one million sequenced T cells were regarded as lower bounds and underestimates. Because profiling used bulk unsorted PBMCs, naive and antigen-experienced compartments could not be compared conclusively. The long-lived group showed more naive CD4+ T cells, fewer expanded clones and increased TCR diversity than the aged group, suggesting age selection.

Reading the germline V gene gives CDR1 SGDLS and CDR2 YYNGEE. The CDR3 sequence holds 15 residues, the cysteine and phenylalanine included. The CDR3 DNA has 45 bases and is translated from base 1. The donors were some 39 Caucasian individuals from Russia, aged roughly 6 to 100 years, who were systemically healthy. Each donor gave 8 to 10 milliliters of peripheral blood, collected into EDTA-treated Vacutainer tubes. Ficoll-Paque density-gradient centrifugation was used to isolate PBMCs, with at least 7 million per sample. Trizol reagent was used to extract total RNA from PBMCs, with at least 5.5 micrograms per sample. Naive CD45RAhigh/CD27high T cell percentages were measured by flow cytometry on a PBMC aliquot from every donor. Receptors were amplified or captured by 5' RACE. These reads were obtained on an Illumina HiSeq 2500. A second about 7 to 12 cycle PCR used a sample-barcoded 5' primer and a J-beta primer mix. A unique molecular identifier was introduced onto each TCR beta cDNA molecule by a template-switch 5' adaptor carrying 12 random nucleotides. At least 2.5 million CDR3-containing paired-end reads were obtained from each sample. All of the RNA was converted into first-strand cDNA using the Mint cDNA synthesis kit, with a TRBC-specific oligonucleotide serving as the primer. Following uracil-DNA glycosylase treatment, a first 18-cycle PCR with universal primers M1SS and BC2_uni_R was performed on all cDNA. Concerning the study's data processing: Each sample was normalized by randomly selecting 1 million high-quality reads, each carrying a distinct molecular identifier. Reads with shared molecular identifiers were discarded instead of being binned into consensus sequences. CDR3 identification, clonotype clustering and error correction used MiTCR with a Q25 quality threshold and the strictest error-elimination algorithm. Lower-bound total TCR beta diversity was estimated with a nonparametric unseen species model using Euler transformation. TCRdb ran its own pipeline on the public reads, namely fastp trimming at Q25 and MiXCR clone calling, and kept in-frame beta chains. For every CDR3 protein sequence, its rows merge into one entry that carries the most common genes and DNA. Here the V and J calls rest on TCRdb's processing, not on the authors' analysis. The sample table shows roughly 900,000 distinct CDR3 sequences, and under 35% are seen once. The top ten hold roughly 17% of the sample.

With regard to this clonotype: It has no known antigen specificity. At one of its ends the junction is not consistent with the germline gene, which may arise from a read error.

This receptor was taken from a woman older than 75 in good health. The rearranged chain carries TRBV9 and TRBJ2-3; the D region possibly corresponds to TRBD2 (5 bases align). Source material: blood. The sequenced DNA: TGTGCCAACAGCGTCAGAGCGGAGAGCACAGATACGCAGTATTTT. Its translation reads: CANSVRAESTDTQYF.